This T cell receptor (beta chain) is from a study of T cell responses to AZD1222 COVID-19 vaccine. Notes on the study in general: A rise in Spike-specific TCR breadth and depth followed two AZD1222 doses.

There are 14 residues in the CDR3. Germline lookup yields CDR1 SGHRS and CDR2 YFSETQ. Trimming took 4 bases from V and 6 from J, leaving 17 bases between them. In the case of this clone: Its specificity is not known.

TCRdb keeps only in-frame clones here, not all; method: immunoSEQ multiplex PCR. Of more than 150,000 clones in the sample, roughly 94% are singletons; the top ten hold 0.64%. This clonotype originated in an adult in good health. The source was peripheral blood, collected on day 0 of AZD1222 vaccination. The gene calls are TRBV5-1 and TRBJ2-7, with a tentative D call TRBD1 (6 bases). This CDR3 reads CASSTTGLGLEQYF. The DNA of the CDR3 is TGCGCCAGCAGCACAACAGGGTTGGGTCTCGAGCAGTACTTC.